This TCR beta chain was sequenced for a study of blood T cell repertoires in COVID-19. The repertoire was sequenced with immunoSEQ multiplex PCR; TCRdb's copy has only in-frame clones and lacks some. The sample lists about 58,000 clones; around 89% were seen once. The CDR3 covers 14 residues. The germline V gene has CDR1 MGHRA and CDR2 YSYEKL. Trimming pared 3 bases from V and 4 bases from J, leaving 12 bases between. The chain employs TRBV4-1 and TRBJ1-1; TRBD1 might be the D (5 bases). The TCR originated in a man between 60 and 70 years old with active COVID-19. The sample comprised peripheral blood. This CDR3 is CASSHPDRGTEAFF. CDR3 sequence (DNA): TGCGCCAGCAGCCACCCCGACAGAGGCACTGAAGCTTTCTTT.